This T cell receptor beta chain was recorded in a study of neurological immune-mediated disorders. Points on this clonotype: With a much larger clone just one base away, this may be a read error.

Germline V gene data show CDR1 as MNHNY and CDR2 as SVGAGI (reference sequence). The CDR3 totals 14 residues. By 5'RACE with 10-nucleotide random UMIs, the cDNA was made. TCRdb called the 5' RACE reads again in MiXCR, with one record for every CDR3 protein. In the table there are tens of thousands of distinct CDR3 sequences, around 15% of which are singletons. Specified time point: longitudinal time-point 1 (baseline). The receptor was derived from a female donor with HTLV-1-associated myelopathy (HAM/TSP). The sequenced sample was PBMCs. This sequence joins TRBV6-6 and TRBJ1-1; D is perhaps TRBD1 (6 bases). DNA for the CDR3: TGTGCCAGCAGTAGGGACACCTTGAACACTGAAGCTTTGTTT. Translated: CASSRDTLNTEALF.